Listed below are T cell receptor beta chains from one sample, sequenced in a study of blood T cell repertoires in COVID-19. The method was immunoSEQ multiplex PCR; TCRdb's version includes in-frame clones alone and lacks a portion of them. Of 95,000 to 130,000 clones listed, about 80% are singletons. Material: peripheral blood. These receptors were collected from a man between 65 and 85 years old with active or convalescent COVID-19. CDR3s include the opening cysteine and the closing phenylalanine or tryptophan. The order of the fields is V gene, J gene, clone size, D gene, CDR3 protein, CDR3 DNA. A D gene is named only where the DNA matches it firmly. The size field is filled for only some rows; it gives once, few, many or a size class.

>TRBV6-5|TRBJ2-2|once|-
CASRPLDLDTGELFF
TGTGCCAGCAGGCCGCTGGACTTAGACACCGGGGAGCTGTTTTTT
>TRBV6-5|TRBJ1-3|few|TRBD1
CATRRQGVTDTIYF
TGTGCCACACGCAGACAGGGGGTGACGGACACCATATATTTT
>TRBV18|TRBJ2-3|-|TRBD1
CASSPGTDTDTQYF
TGTGCCAGCTCACCTGGGACAGACACAGATACGCAGTATTTT
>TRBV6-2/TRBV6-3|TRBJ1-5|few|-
CASSYTGAGGQPQHF
TGTGCCAGCAGTTACACGGGGGCGGGAGGTCAGCCCCAGCATTTT
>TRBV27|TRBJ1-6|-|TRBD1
CASSFRDSYNSPLHF
TGTGCCAGCAGTTTTCGGGACAGCTATAATTCACCCCTCCACTTT
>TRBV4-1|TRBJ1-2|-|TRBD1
CASSQKGGQGTANYGYTF
TGCGCCAGCAGCCAAAAGGGGGGACAGGGGACGGCTAACTATGGCTACACCTTC
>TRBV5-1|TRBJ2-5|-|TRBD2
CASSLGGPAGFQTQYF
TGCGCCAGCAGCTTGGGCGGTCCAGCGGGGTTCCAGACCCAGTACTTC
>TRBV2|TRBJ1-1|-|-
CASRADRNEAFF
TGTGCCAGCAGAGCCGACAGGAACGAAGCTTTCTTT
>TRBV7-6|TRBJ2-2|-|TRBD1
CASSLALQGAQPGELFF
TGTGCCAGCAGCTTAGCCCTCCAGGGGGCGCAACCCGGGGAGCTGTTTTTT
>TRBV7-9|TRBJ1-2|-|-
CASSLRGSYGYTF
TGTGCCAGCAGCCTCCGGGGTTCCTATGGCTACACCTTC
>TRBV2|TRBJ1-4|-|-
CASILPGRGNEKLFF
TGTGCCAGCATATTACCAGGGAGGGGTAATGAAAAACTGTTTTTT
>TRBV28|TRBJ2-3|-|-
CASSKPGLGTTDTQYF
TGTGCCAGCAGTAAGCCGGGACTGGGGACCACAGATACGCAGTATTTT
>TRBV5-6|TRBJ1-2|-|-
CASSRRETENYGYTF
TGTGCCAGCAGCCGGCGCGAAACAGAGAACTATGGCTACACCTTC
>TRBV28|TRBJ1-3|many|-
CASTSPGGASGNTIYF
TGTGCCAGCACTTCCCCGGGGGGGGCCTCTGGAAACACCATATATTTT
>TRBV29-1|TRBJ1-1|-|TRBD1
CSVRQGFTEAFF
TGCAGCGTGAGACAGGGGTTCACTGAAGCTTTCTTT